These 9 T cell receptor beta chains share one sample of origin, sequenced in a study of blood T cell repertoires in COVID-19. The protocol was immunoSEQ multiplex PCR, while the TCRdb copy is restricted to in-frame clones and leaves out a portion. The sample contains about 58,000 clones, approximately 91% of which appear only once. The sample comprised peripheral blood. The receptors stem from a woman in her seventies with active COVID-19.

This clone turned up a few times. The rearrangement joins TRBV14 to TRBJ2-1; weak D call: TRBD2 (5 bases). From germline, CDR1 is SGHDN and CDR2 FVKESK. This CDR3 spans 16 amino acids. Trimming pared 2 bases from V and 6 bases from J, leaving 17 bases between. The CDR3 nucleotides read TGTGCCAGCAGCCAACCTCTGGCGGGTCTAGTCAATGAGCAGTTCTTC. Amino acid sequence: CASSQPLAGLVNEQFF.

A note on this clone: Other DNA sequences in this sample translate to the same CDR3. The CDR3 DNA reads TGCGCCAGCAGCTTGGCCGGAGGGGAAGAGACCCAGTACTTC. As protein: CASSLAGGEETQYF. The chain joins TRBV5-1 to TRBJ2-5, with D possibly matching TRBD2 (6 bases). V lost 0 bases, J lost 3 bases, and 9 bases lay in between. This CDR3 has 14 residues. CDR1 is SGHRS and CDR2 is YFSETQ in the germline V gene.

This chain connects TRBV6-5 to TRBJ2-1, with 8 bases fitting TRBD2. The length of the CDR3 is 14 residues. Germline CDR1 and CDR2: MNHEY and SVGAGI. Trimming at V came to 5 bases and at J to 5 bases, leaving 5 bases not matched to a gene. CDR3 nucleotide sequence: TGTGCCAGCAGTCTAGCGGGTACCAACAATGAGCAGTTCTTC. This sequence encodes CASSLAGTNNEQFF.

The chain links TRBV2 to TRBJ2-1; no clear D gene. This CDR3 has 15 residues. With 8 bases removed from V and 0 bases from J, the gap between germline ends came to 14 bases. The germline CDR1 and CDR2 sequences are SNHLY and FYNNEI. CDR3 residues: CASERNVVSYNEQFF. The CDR3 DNA reads as TGTGCCAGCGAACGAAACGTAGTCTCCTACAATGAGCAGTTCTTC.

The chain links TRBV2 to TRBJ2-5; 12 positions match TRBD1. Per germline, CDR1 SNHLY and CDR2 FYNNEI. The CDR3 has 14 residues. The V and J ends lost 7 bases and 5 bases, in that order; junction bases with no gene match: 5. The CDR3 bases are TGTGCCAGCACCGGGACAGGGGGCGTGGAGACCCAGTACTTC. This sequence encodes CASTGTGGVETQYF.

This chain connects TRBV6-6 to TRBJ1-2, with 8 nucleotides matching TRBD1. The CDR3 consists of 15 residues. CDR1 is MNHNY, CDR2 SVGAGI, per germline (reference sequence). V dropped 0 bases and J dropped 2; count of bases not matched to a gene: 2. The CDR3 here is CASSYSAGGNYGYTF. In DNA, the CDR3 is TGTGCCAGCAGTTACTCGGCAGGGGGCAACTATGGCTACACCTTC.

This clone has only a few counts. The CDR3 reads CATSRTSGSYEQYF. CDR3 nucleotide sequence: TGTGCCACCTCTAGGACTAGCGGAAGCTACGAGCAGTACTTC. The rearrangement links TRBV2 to TRBJ2-7; 10 bases are a match to TRBD2. The trim removed 10 bases at V and 3 bases at J, leaving 9 bases unmatched. CDR1 and CDR2 from the germline V gene are SNHLY and FYNNEI. This CDR3 region has 14 residues. Full variable domain (missing parts from reference TRBV2 and TRBJ2-7): EPEVTQTPSHQVTQMGQEVILRCVPISNHLYFYWYRQILGQKVEFLVSFYNNEISEKSEIFDDQFSVERPDGSNFTLKIRSTKLEDSAMYFCATSRTSGSYEQYFGPGTRLTVT.

This chain links TRBV25-1 with TRBJ1-5; 10 nucleotides match TRBD1. The CDR3 is made up of 14 amino acids. The germline gives CDR1 MGHDK, CDR2 SYGVNS. The J segment lost 9 bases and the V segment lost 4 bases, leaving 6 bases of the junction unmatched. CDR3 residues: CASSGRTGGLPQHF. The DNA for the CDR3 is TGTGCCAGCAGTGGAAGGACAGGGGGGCTGCCCCAGCATTTT. Full variable domain (missing parts from reference TRBV25-1 and TRBJ1-5): EADIYQTPRYLVIGTGKKITLECSQTMGHDKMYWYQQDPGMELHLIHYSYGVNSTEKGDLSSESTVSRIRTEHFPLTLESARPSHTSQYLCASSGRTGGLPQHFGDGTRLSIL.

This chain links TRBV6-5 with TRBJ1-1; D possibly corresponds to TRBD1 (5 bases). The CDR3 loop spans 14 amino acids. CDR1 and CDR2 (germline): MNHEY, SVGAGI. V gave up 10 bases and J gave up 4 bases, with 19 bases separating them. CDR3 region: CATARTGGGTEAFF. CDR3 DNA: TGTGCCACCGCCCGGACCGGGGGGGGCACTGAAGCTTTCTTT.